This TCR beta chain emerged from a study of blood T cell repertoires in COVID-19. Study overall: The samples span acute and convalescent COVID-19 from the United States, Italy and Spain. The cDNA or gDNA used as material had been derived from T cells, B-cell-depleted T cells, or PBMCs.

This clone occurred once. As handled by the study authors: Nucleated cell number was recorded as an estimate derived from reference gene primer amplification. Sequenced by immunoSEQ multiplex PCR; TCRdb stores in-frame clones only, minus some. The DNA was the basis for D and trimming; V, J and clone size are from that table. Here the sample spans about 190,000 clones, under 90% being singletons. V trimming: 5 bases; J trimming: 0 bases; junction bases outside the gene matches: 4. This CDR3 contains 16 residues. Germline CDR1 reads SGHAT; CDR2 reads FQNNGV. The V call is TRBV11-2, the J call TRBJ2-1; TRBD1 matches at 10 bases. Sequences were obtained from peripheral blood. This receptor was taken from a young man with active or convalescent COVID-19. In DNA form, the CDR3 reads TGTGCCAGCAGCGGAAGGACAGGGGGCTCCTACAATGAGCAGTTCTTC. Translating gives CASSGRTGGSYNEQFF. Combining the CDR3 with reference TRBV11-2 and TRBJ2-1 gives the whole variable domain EAGVAQSPRYKIIEKRQSVAFWCNPISGHATLYWYQQILGQGPKLLIQFQNNGVVDDSQLPKDRFSAERLKGVDSTLKIQPAKLEDSAVYLCASSGRTGGSYNEQFFGPGTRLTVL.